Each of the 29 T cell receptor beta chains below was sequenced from the same sample in a study of OX40 agonist ivuxolimab in advanced cancers. Clones were read by immunoSEQ multiplex PCR, and TCRdb kept only the in-frame ones, dropping some. The data show about 53,000 clones, about 76% seen once. This sample comprised CD4+ or CD8+ T cells sorted from blood, obtained in a trial of the OX40 agonist ivuxolimab. Receptors were obtained from an adult with an advanced solid tumor such as melanoma, head and neck, liver or kidney cancer.

The chain has TRBV6-1 and TRBJ2-5; D might be TRBD1 or TRBD2, each matching 5 bases. Trimming cost V 2 bases and J 5 bases, with 18 bases left between them. The germline V gene encodes CDR1 MNHNS and CDR2 SASEGT. The CDR3 is 16 residues long. CDR3 loop: CASSESPSRGWETQYF. In DNA, the CDR3 is TGTGCCAGCAGTGAATCCCCTAGCCGGGGCTGGGAGACCCAGTACTTC.

This clone was seen once. The CDR3 DNA reads as TGTGCCAGCAGTTTCTGGAATCAGCCCCAGCATTTT. This gives the protein CASSFWNQPQHF. This chain joins TRBV27 and TRBJ1-5, with D unclear. CDR3 length: 12 residues. Trimming pared 3 bases from V and 4 bases from J, leaving 4 bases between. The germline gives CDR1 MNHEY, CDR2 SMNVEV (reference sequence).

V usage is TRBV7-9 and J usage is TRBJ2-1; TRBD1 agrees at 10 bases. Germline CDR1 SEHNR, CDR2 FQNEAQ (reference sequence). The length of the CDR3 is 15 residues. Losses at the gene ends were 10 bases for V and 2 bases for J; bases not matched to a gene: 8. The CDR3 loop reads CATSGGQGTYNEQFF. The CDR3 nucleotides are TGTGCCACCTCAGGGGGACAGGGGACCTACAATGAGCAGTTCTTC.

V is TRBV7-9 and J is TRBJ2-1, with D unresolved. From germline, CDR1 is SEHNR and CDR2 FQNEAQ (reference sequence). The CDR3 has 15 amino acids. V was trimmed by 1 base and J by 2 bases, leaving 9 bases between them. This CDR3 is CASSLGRVAYNEQFF. DNA for the CDR3: TGTGCCAGCAGCTTAGGACGGGTGGCCTACAATGAGCAGTTCTTC. Complete variable domain (other parts from reference TRBV7-9 and TRBJ2-1): DTGVSQNPRHKITKRGQNVTFRCDPISEHNRLYWYRQTLGQGPEFLTYFQNEAQLEKSRLLSDRFSAERPKGSFSTLEIQRTEQGDSAMYLCASSLGRVAYNEQFFGPGTRLTVL.

As DNA, the CDR3 is TGTGCCAGTAGCCTCCGGCGGGACAGGGTCCAAGAGACCCAGTACTTC. This codes for CASSLRRDRVQETQYF. The chain has TRBV19 and TRBJ2-5; 9 bases match TRBD1. Germline V gene lookup returns CDR1 LNHDA and CDR2 SQIVND (reference sequence). The CDR3 totals 16 residues. V gave up 6 bases and J gave up 1 base; unmatched junction bases: 9.

This sequence joins TRBV30 and TRBJ1-6; 9 positions match TRBD1. V was clipped by 4 bases and J by 10 bases; unmatched bases: 11. Per germline, CDR1 GTSNPN and CDR2 SVGIG (reference sequence). The CDR3 is made up of 15 amino acids. For the CDR3, the DNA is TGTGCCTGGACCACAGGGGGCGAACCACCATCACCCCTCCACTTT. Translating it yields CAWTTGGEPPSPLHF.

CDR3 amino acids: CSVTGQVNTEAFF. For the CDR3, the DNA is TGCAGCGTTACGGGACAAGTGAACACTGAAGCTTTCTTT. This chain joins TRBV29-1 and TRBJ1-1; D possibly corresponds to TRBD1 (6 bases). CDR3 size: 13 residues. CDR1 is SQVTM and CDR2 is ANQGSEA in the germline V gene. The ends were cut back, 5 bases at V and 0 bases at J, with 10 bases in the middle.

The J gene is TRBJ2-1, the V gene TRBV10-3, with a tentative D call TRBD2 (6 bases). Trimming removed 11 bases at V and 10 bases at J, with 12 bases between. Germline CDR1 ENHRY, CDR2 SYGVKD. The CDR3 spans 10 residues. The CDR3 DNA sequence: TGTGCCCTGGGGGGAGAGGAGCAGTTCTTC. It translates to CALGGEEQFF.

The table lists this clone with a few counts. J is TRBJ2-1 and V is TRBV11-3; the match to TRBD2 covers 7 bases. In germline, CDR1 is SGHNT, CDR2 YENEEA. J gave up 6 bases and V 1 base, and 3 bases lay outside the gene matches. This CDR3 spans 14 amino acids. CDR3 in amino acids: CASSLGGSINEQFF. In nucleotides, the CDR3 is TGTGCCAGCAGCTTAGGCGGGAGTATCAATGAGCAGTTCTTC.

This clone was observed a handful of times. The rearrangement uses TRBV30 and TRBJ1-1; D might be TRBD1 (5 bases). The germline CDR1 and CDR2 sequences are GTSNPN and SVGIG (reference sequence). The CDR3 is 15 amino acids. Trimming left V 8 bases short and J 1 base short, with 20 bases between. The CDR3 DNA follows: TGTGCCGGAGATGGGTCGGGGAGGGGGAACACTGAAGCTTTCTTT. It yields the protein CAGDGSGRGNTEAFF.

This clone showed up just once. The genes are TRBV6-4 and TRBJ2-1; D ambiguous. The germline V and J ends were trimmed by 1 base and 5 bases, with 15 bases remaining between them. The CDR3 runs to 16 residues. The germline V gene encodes CDR1 MRHNA and CDR2 SNTAGT. CDR3 coding DNA: TGTGCCAGCAGTGACTTCTACTCGCCCCCCAACAATGAGCAGTTCTTC. Amino acids: CASSDFYSPPNNEQFF.

The J gene is TRBJ2-1, the V gene TRBV5-6; 12 nucleotides agree with TRBD1. The V segment lost 1 base and the J segment 8 bases; nucleotides outside the gene matches: 4. Germline V gene data show CDR1 as SGHDT and CDR2 as YYEEEE. The CDR3 runs to 15 residues. DNA of the CDR3: TGTGCCAGCAGCTTGAGAGGGACAGGGGGCTATGAGCAGTTCTTC. It is translated as CASSLRGTGGYEQFF.

V is TRBV7-3 and J is TRBJ2-7, with D possibly being TRBD2 (6 bases). Germline V gene lookup returns CDR1 SGHTA and CDR2 FQGTGA. The CDR3 is 14 amino acids. Deletions cut 5 bases from V and 3 bases from J, with 14 bases between. The CDR3 sequence: CASSQSGQNYEQYF. CDR3 bases: TGTGCCAGCAGCCAAAGCGGGCAGAACTACGAGCAGTACTTC.

The chain recombines TRBV7-6 with TRBJ1-1; TRBD1 might be the D (5 bases). Germline loops: CDR1 SGHVS, CDR2 FNYEAQ. CDR3 size: 14 residues. Trimming took 5 bases from V and 7 from J, leaving 17 bases between them. The CDR3 sequence is CASSETRGVSEAFF. DNA of the CDR3: TGTGCCAGCAGCGAAACCCGGGGCGTAAGTGAAGCTTTCTTT.

The chain joins TRBV6-1 to TRBJ1-2; D perhaps matches TRBD1 (5 bases). The V end lost 1 base, the J end lost 7 bases, and 13 bases lay between the germline ends. Germline assignment: CDR1 MNHNS and CDR2 SASEGT. The CDR3 loop spans 14 amino acids. The CDR3 is CASSEDIRAAGYTF. Here the CDR3 DNA reads TGTGCCAGCAGTGAAGACATCAGGGCGGCTGGCTACACCTTC.

This chain uses TRBV9 with TRBJ2-7; 12 bases fit TRBD2. The CDR3 consists of 17 residues. The V and J ends lost 0 bases and 6 bases, in that order; junction bases with no gene match: 10. CDR1 and CDR2 from the germline V gene are SGDLS and YYNGEE. In nucleotides, the CDR3 is TGTGCCAGCAGCGTAGGGATTAGACTAGCGGGAGATGCCGAGCAGTACTTC. Translated: CASSVGIRLAGDAEQYF.

The V call is TRBV9, the J call TRBJ1-2; TRBD1 matches at 7 bases. The CDR3 extends over 15 amino acids. CDR1 and CDR2 from the germline V gene are SGDLS and YYNGEE. Trimming took 3 bases from V and 3 from J; bases not matched to a gene: 8. CDR3 sequence reads: CASSDPTGVDYGYTF. The CDR3, as DNA: TGTGCCAGCAGCGACCCCACAGGGGTGGACTATGGCTACACCTTC.

This chain connects TRBV5-1 to TRBJ2-1; 7 bases agree with TRBD2. With V trimmed by 0 bases and J by 3 bases, 9 bases remained unmatched. Per the germline V gene, CDR1 is SGHRS and CDR2 is YFSETQ. The CDR3 has 17 amino acids. The CDR3 coding sequence is TGCGCCAGCAGCTTGGAGATGGGGTCTAGCGGCTACAATGAGCAGTTCTTC. This codes for CASSLEMGSSGYNEQFF. Full variable domain (outside the CDR3, taken from reference TRBV5-1 and TRBJ2-1): KAGVTQTPRYLIKTRGQQVTLSCSPISGHRSVSWYQQTPGQGLQFLFEYFSETQRNKGNFPGRFSGRQFSNSRSEMNVSTLELGDSALYLCASSLEMGSSGYNEQFFGPGTRLTVL.

The rearrangement uses TRBV7-2 and TRBJ1-1; TRBD1 is a possible D gene (5 bases). Trimming pared 4 bases from V and 4 bases from J, leaving 10 bases between. CDR1 is SGHTA, CDR2 FQGNSA, per germline. The CDR3 spans 13 residues. CDR3 residues: CASSYTGGTEAFF. CDR3 in DNA: TGTGCCAGCAGCTACACAGGTGGCACTGAAGCTTTCTTT.

The CDR3 DNA is TGTGCCTGGAGTGTACGGCGGTTGAACACTGAAGCTTTCTTT. It yields the protein CAWSVRRLNTEAFF. The chain recombines TRBV30 with TRBJ1-1; D remains ambiguous. V lost 0 bases and J lost 0, with 8 bases in between. Per germline, CDR1 GTSNPN and CDR2 SVGIG (reference sequence). The CDR3 runs to 14 residues.

The chain has TRBV5-1 and TRBJ1-1; D unclear. This CDR3 has 16 residues. Looked up from germline, CDR1 is SGHRS and CDR2 is YFSETQ. Trimming took 0 bases from V and 0 from J, leaving 12 bases between them. CDR3 sequence reads: CASSLDIGRMNTEAFF. The CDR3 nucleotides read TGCGCCAGCAGCTTGGATATCGGGAGAATGAACACTGAAGCTTTCTTT. The full variable domain, rest sourced from reference TRBV5-1 and TRBJ1-1, is KAGVTQTPRYLIKTRGQQVTLSCSPISGHRSVSWYQQTPGQGLQFLFEYFSETQRNKGNFPGRFSGRQFSNSRSEMNVSTLELGDSALYLCASSLDIGRMNTEAFFGQGTRLTVV.

The chain uses TRBV28 and TRBJ2-3; D is perhaps TRBD2 (7 bases). V was shortened by 5 bases and J by 2 bases, with 17 bases between the two germline ends. This CDR3 has 16 amino acids. Germline V lookup: CDR1 MDHEN, CDR2 SYDVKM. The CDR3 nucleotides read TGTGCCAGCAGTCTTGGCGGAGCGGGACACACAGATACGCAGTATTTT. Translated: CASSLGGAGHTDTQYF.

This clone has more than one count but fewer than ten. The chain carries TRBV10-3 and TRBJ2-7; 9 nucleotides match TRBD1. This CDR3 has 12 amino acids. The germline gives CDR1 ENHRY, CDR2 SYGVKD. The V and J ends lost 11 bases and 5 bases, in that order; junction bases with no gene match: 7. CDR3 DNA sequence: TGTGCCGCCGGGACAGGGTACGACGAGCAGTACTTC. This translates into CAAGTGYDEQYF.

This chain joins TRBV10-3 and TRBJ2-5; no firm D call. Trimming removed 6 bases from V and 2 bases from J, with 4 bases in between. The CDR3 totals 11 residues. CDR1 ENHRY and CDR2 SYGVKD come from the germline V gene. The CDR3 DNA reads TGTGCCATCAGAGAACAAGAGACCCAGTACTTC. This codes for CAIREQETQYF.

The J gene is TRBJ1-4, the V gene TRBV15, with D unclear. V was clipped by 1 base and J by 8 bases, with 5 bases between them. The CDR3 has 12 amino acids. Looked up from germline, CDR1 is LNHNV and CDR2 is YYDKDF (reference sequence). The CDR3 loop reads CATSRVLEKLFF. The CDR3 nucleotides are TGTGCCACCAGCAGAGTCCTGGAAAAACTGTTTTTT.

The chain joins TRBV5-1 to TRBJ1-1; TRBD1 matches at 12 bases. Germline loops: CDR1 SGHRS, CDR2 YFSETQ. With 2 bases clipped from V and 4 bases from J, the junction kept 12 bases outside the gene matches. The CDR3 extends over 18 amino acids. The CDR3 DNA sequence: TGCGCCAGCAGCTTCAATCCGGGACAGGGGGCGAGCGGCACTGAAGCTTTCTTT. Translated: CASSFNPGQGASGTEAFF.

V and J are TRBV7-3 and TRBJ2-3; the D call may be TRBD1 or TRBD2 (6 bases each). Trimming left V 5 bases short and J 2 bases short, with 14 bases between. This CDR3 has 15 residues. CDR1 and CDR2 from the germline V gene are SGHTA and FQGTGA. The CDR3 sequence is CASSRGGRNTDTQYF. In nucleotides, the CDR3 is TGTGCCAGCAGCCGTGGGGGGCGCAACACAGATACGCAGTATTTT.

The chain combines TRBV18 with TRBJ1-2; maybe TRBD1 (5 bases). The length of the CDR3 is 12 residues. From germline, CDR1 is KGHSH and CDR2 LQKENI. Trimming stripped 2 bases from V and 7 bases from J, with 8 bases between. Here the CDR3 reads CASSPGAGGYTF. The CDR3 nucleotides are TGTGCCAGCTCACCAGGGGCAGGTGGCTACACCTTC.

The chain uses TRBV11-2 and TRBJ1-3; no firm D call. CDR3 length equals 18 residues. Trimming pared 7 bases from V and 1 base from J, leaving 23 bases between. Germline loops: CDR1 SGHAT, CDR2 FQNNGV. CDR3 sequence reads: CASTQRPSGFMSGNTIYF. CDR3 in DNA: TGTGCCAGCACCCAACGTCCCTCCGGCTTTATGTCTGGAAACACCATATATTTT.